This T cell receptor beta chain was captured by sequencing in a study of blood T cells in healthy people across ages. The J segment lost 4 bases and the V segment lost 0 bases, leaving 2 bases of the junction unmatched. This CDR3 comprises 15 residues. Germline loops: CDR1 MNHEY, CDR2 SMNVEV (reference sequence). Using a J-beta primer mix together with a sample-barcoded 5' primer, a second PCR was run for about 6 to 12 cycles. In TCRdb, the 5' RACE reads were re-called with MiXCR into one record per CDR3 protein. The repertoire consists of roughly 1,800,000 distinct CDR3 sequences, with roughly 49% occurring once and the leading ten covering 2% to 2.5%.

The material sequenced was blood. The rearrangement links TRBV27 to TRBJ2-1; the match to TRBD1 covers 8 bases. The TCR originated in a woman aged 40 to 50 in good health. The CDR3 DNA reads as TGTGCCAGCAGTTTATCCGACAGGGGATACAATGAGCAGTTCTTC. Amino acid sequence: CASSLSDRGYNEQFF.